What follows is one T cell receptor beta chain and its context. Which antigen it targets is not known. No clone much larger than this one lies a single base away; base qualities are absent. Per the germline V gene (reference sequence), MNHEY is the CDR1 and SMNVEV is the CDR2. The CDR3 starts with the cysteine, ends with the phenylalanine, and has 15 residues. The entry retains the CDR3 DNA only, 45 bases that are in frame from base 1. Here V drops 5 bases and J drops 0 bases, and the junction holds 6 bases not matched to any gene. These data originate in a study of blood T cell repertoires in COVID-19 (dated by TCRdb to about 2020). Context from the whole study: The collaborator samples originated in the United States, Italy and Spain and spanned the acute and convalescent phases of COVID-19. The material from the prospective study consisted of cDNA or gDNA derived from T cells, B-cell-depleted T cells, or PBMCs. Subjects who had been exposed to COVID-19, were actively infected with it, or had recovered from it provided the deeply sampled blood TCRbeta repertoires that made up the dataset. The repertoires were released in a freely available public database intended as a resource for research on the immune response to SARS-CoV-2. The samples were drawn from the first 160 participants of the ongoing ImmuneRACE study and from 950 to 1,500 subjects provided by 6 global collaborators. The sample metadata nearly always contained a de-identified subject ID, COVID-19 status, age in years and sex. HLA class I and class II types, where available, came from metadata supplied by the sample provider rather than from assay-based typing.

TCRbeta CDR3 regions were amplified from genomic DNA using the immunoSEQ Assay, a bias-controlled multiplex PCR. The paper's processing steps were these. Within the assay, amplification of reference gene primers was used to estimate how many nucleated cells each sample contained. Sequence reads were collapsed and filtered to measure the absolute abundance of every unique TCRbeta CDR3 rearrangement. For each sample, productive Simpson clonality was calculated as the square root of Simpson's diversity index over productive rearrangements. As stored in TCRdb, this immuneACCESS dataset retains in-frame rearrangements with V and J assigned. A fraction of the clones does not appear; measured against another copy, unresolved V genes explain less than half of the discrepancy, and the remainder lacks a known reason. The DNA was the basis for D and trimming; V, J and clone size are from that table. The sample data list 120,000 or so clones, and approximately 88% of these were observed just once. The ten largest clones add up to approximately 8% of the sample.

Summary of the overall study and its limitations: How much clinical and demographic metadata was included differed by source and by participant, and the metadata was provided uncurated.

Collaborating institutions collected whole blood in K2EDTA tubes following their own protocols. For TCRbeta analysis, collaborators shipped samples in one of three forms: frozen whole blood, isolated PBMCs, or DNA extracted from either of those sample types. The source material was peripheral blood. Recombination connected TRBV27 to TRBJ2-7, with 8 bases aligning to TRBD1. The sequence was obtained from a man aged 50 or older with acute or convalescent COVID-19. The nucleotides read TGTGCCAGCAGTCCAACAGGGGGGAGCTCCTACGAGCAGTACTTC. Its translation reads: CASSPTGGSSYEQYF.